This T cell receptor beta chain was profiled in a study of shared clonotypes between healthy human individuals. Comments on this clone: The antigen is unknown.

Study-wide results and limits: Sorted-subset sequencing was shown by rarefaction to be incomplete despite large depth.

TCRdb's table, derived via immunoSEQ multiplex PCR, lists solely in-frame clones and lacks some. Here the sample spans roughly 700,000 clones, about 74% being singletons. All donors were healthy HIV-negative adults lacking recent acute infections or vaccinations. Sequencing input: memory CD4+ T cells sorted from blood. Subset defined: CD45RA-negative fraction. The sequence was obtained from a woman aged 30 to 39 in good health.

This chain's CDR3 is CASSAHRYQETQYF. CDR3 DNA: TGTGCCAGCAGCGCTCACAGGTACCAAGAGACCCAGTACTTC. The rearrangement links TRBV28 to TRBJ2-5, with a tentative D call TRBD1 (5 bases). This CDR3 comprises 14 residues. Trimming took 6 bases from V and 0 from J, leaving 11 bases between them. Germline CDR1 and CDR2: MDHEN and SYDVKM. Combining the CDR3 with reference TRBV28 and TRBJ2-5 gives the whole variable domain DVKVTQSSRYLVKRTGEKVFLECVQDMDHENMFWYRQDPGLGLRLIYFSYDVKMKEKGDIPEGYSVSREKKERFSLILESASTNQTSMYLCASSAHRYQETQYFGPGTRLLVL.